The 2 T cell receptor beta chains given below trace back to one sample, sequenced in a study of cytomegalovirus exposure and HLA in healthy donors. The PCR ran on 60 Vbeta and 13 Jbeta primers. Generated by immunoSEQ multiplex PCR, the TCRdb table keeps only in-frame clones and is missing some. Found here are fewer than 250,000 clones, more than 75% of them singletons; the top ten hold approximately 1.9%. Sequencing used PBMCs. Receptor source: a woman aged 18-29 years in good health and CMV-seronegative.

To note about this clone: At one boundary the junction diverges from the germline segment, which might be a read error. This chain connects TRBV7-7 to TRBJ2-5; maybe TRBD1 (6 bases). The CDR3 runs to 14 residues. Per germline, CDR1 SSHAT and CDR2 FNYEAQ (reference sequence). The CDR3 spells CASSRARGQETQYF. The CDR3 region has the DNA TGTGCTAGCAGCCGAGCCAGGGGTCAAGAGACCCAGTACTTC.

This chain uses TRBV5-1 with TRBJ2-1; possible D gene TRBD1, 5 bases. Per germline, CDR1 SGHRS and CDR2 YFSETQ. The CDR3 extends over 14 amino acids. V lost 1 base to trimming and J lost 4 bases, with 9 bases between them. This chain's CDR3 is CASSLRGLYNEQFF. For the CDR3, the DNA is TGCGCCAGCAGCTTGAGGGGTTTATACAATGAGCAGTTCTTC.